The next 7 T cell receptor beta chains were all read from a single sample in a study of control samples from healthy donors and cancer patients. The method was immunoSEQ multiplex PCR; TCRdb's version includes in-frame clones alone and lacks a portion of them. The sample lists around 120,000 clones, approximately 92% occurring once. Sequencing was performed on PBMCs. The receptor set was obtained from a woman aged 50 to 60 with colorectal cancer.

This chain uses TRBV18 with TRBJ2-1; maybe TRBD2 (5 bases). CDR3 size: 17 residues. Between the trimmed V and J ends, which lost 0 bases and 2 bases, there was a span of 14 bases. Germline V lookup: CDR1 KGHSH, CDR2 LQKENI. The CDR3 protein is CASSPPIGEGPYNEQFF. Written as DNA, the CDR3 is TGTGCCAGCTCACCACCGATCGGAGAGGGCCCCTACAATGAGCAGTTCTTC. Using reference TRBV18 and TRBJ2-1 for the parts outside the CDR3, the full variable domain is NAGVMQNPRHLVRRRGQEARLRCSPMKGHSHVYWYRQLPEEGLKFMVYLQKENIIDESGMPKERFSAEFPKEGPSILRIQQVVRGDSAAYFCASSPPIGEGPYNEQFFGPGTRLTVL.

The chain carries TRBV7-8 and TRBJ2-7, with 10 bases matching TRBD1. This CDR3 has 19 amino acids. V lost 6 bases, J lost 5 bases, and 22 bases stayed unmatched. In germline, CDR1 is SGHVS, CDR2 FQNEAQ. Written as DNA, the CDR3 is TGTGCCAGCAGGGGACCCGGGACAGGGGACGAGCGGGGCTACGACGAGCAGTACTTC. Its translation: CASRGPGTGDERGYDEQYF.

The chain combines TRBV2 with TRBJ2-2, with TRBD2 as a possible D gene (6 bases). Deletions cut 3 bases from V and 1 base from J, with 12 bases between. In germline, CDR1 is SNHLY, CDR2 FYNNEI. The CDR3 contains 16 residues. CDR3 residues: CASSDRAGRNTGELFF. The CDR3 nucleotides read TGTGCCAGCAGTGATCGGGCGGGACGGAACACCGGGGAGCTGTTTTTT.

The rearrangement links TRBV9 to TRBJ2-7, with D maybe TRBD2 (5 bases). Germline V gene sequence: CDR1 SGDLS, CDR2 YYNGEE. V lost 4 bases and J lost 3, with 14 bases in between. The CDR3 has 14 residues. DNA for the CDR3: TGTGCCAGCAGCCTGAGGGATTTTGGCTACGAGCAGTACTTC. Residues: CASSLRDFGYEQYF. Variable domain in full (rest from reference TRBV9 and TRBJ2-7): DSGVTQTPKHLITATGQRVTLRCSPRSGDLSVYWYQQSLDQGLQFLIQYYNGEERAKGNILERFSAQQFPDLHSELNLSSLELGDSALYFCASSLRDFGYEQYFGPGTRLTVT.

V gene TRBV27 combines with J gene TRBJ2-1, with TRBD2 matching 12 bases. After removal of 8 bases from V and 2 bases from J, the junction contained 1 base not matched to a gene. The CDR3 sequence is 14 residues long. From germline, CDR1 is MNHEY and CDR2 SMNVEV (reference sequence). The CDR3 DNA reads TGTGCCAGCCGACTAGCGGGAGCCTACAATGAGCAGTTCTTC. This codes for CASRLAGAYNEQFF.

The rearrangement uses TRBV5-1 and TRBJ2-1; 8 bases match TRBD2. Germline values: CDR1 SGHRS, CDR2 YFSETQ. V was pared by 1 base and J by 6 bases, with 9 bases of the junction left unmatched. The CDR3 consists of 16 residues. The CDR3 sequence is CASSLFTGGPGNEQFF. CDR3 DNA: TGCGCCAGCAGCTTGTTTACGGGAGGGCCGGGCAATGAGCAGTTCTTC. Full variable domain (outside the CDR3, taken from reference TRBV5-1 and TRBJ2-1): KAGVTQTPRYLIKTRGQQVTLSCSPISGHRSVSWYQQTPGQGLQFLFEYFSETQRNKGNFPGRFSGRQFSNSRSEMNVSTLELGDSALYLCASSLFTGGPGNEQFFGPGTRLTVL.

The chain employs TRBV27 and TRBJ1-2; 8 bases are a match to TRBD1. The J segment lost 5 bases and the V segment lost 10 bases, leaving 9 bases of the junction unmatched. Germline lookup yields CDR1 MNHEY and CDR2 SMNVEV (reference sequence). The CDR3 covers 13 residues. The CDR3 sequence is CAKGQGGHYGYTF. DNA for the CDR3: TGTGCCAAAGGACAGGGCGGTCATTATGGCTACACCTTC.